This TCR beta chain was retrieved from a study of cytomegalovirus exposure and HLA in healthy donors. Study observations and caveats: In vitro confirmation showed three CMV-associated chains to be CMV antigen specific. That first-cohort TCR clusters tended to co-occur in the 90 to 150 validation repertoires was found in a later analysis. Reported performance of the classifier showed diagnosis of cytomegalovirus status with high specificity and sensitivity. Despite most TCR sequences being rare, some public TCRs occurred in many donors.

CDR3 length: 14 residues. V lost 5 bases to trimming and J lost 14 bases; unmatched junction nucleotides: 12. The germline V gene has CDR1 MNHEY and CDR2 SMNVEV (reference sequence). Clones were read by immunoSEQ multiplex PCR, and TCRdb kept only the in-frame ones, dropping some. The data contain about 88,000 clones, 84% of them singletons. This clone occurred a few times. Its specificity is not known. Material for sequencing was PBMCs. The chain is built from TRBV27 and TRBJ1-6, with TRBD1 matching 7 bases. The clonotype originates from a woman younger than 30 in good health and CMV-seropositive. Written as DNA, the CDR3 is TGTGCCAGCAGTCTACCGAACAGGGGCGGATCCCTCCACTTT. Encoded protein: CASSLPNRGGSLHF.